The clone carrying this T cell receptor beta chain was detected only a few times. What it recognizes is unknown. The J segment lost 0 bases and the V segment lost 3 bases, leaving 3 bases of the junction unmatched. Germline CDR1 SQVTM, CDR2 ANQGSEA. The CDR3 length is 14 residues. Each CDR3 protein gets one entry after TCRdb re-called the 5' RACE reads with MiXCR. The data contain 150,000 to 200,000 distinct CDR3 sequences, roughly 30% of them seen just once; the ten biggest clones take up 4.5% to 6%. The source of the sample is a study of CD8 T cells in ankylosing spondylitis. Findings and caveats of the study: In ankylosing spondylitis patients, matched synovial fluid reportedly showed significant enrichment of disease-linked clones. Before this, some motif variants had been reported in reactive arthritis synovial fluid and blood. A TCR beta motif of several highly homologous variants seemed to mark ankylosing spondylitis blood. A CD8+ phenotype characterized the disease-linked clones, which were relatively rare in peripheral blood.

The chain uses TRBV29-1 and TRBJ2-7; 9 bases line up with TRBD2. The receptor's source is a male donor with ankylosing spondylitis. Sequencing was performed on synovial fluid, either unsorted or a sorted T cell fraction (not recorded which). The CDR3 sequence: CSVEIAGVSYEQYF. CDR3 DNA sequence: TGCAGCGTTGAGATAGCGGGAGTCTCCTACGAGCAGTACTTC.